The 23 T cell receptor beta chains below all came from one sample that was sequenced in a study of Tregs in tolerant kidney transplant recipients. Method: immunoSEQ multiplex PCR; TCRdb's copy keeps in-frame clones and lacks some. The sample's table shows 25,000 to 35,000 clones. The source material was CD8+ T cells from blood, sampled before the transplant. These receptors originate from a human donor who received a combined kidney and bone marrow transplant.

Incomplete CDR3 DNA: TGTGCCAGCAGCCCCGGACAGAACACTGAA. Residues: CASSPGQNTE. The CDR3 in its entirety is CASSPGQNTEAFF. V is TRBV4-2 and J is TRBJ1-1; D perhaps matches TRBD1 (5 bases). The read ends 3 residues before the CDR3 terminus; that terminus is restored from the germline J gene. The CDR3 has 13 residues. Germline V gene lookup returns CDR1 LGHNA and CDR2 YNFKEQ. V dropped 4 bases and J dropped 1 base, with 7 bases sitting between them.

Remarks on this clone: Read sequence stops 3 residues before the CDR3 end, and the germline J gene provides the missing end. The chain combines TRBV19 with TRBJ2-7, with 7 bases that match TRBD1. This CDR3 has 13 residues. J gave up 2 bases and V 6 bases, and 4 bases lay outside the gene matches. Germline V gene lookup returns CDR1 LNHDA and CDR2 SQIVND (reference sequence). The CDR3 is CASRSTGAYEQYF. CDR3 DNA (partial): TGTGCCAGTAGGTCAACAGGGGCCTACGAG.

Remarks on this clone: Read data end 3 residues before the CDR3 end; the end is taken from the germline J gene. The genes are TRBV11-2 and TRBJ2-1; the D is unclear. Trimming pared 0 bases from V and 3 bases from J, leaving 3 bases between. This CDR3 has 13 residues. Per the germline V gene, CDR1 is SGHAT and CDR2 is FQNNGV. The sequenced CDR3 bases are TGTGCCAGCAGCTTAGACCACTACAATGAG. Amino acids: CASSLDHYNE. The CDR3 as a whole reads CASSLDHYNEQFF. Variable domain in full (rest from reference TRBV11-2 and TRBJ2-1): EAGVAQSPRYKIIEKRQSVAFWCNPISGHATLYWYQQILGQGPKLLIQFQNNGVVDDSQLPKDRFSAERLKGVDSTLKIQPAKLEDSAVYLCASSLDHYNEQFFGPGTRLTVL.

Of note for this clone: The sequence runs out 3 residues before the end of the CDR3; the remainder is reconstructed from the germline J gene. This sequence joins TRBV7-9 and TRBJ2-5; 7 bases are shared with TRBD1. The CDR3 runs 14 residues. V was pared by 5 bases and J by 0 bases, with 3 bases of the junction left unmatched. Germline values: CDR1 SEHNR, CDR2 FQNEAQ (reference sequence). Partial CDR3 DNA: TGTGCCAGCAGCCAGGGGACAGACCAAGAGACC. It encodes CASSQGTDQET. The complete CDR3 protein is CASSQGTDQETQYF.

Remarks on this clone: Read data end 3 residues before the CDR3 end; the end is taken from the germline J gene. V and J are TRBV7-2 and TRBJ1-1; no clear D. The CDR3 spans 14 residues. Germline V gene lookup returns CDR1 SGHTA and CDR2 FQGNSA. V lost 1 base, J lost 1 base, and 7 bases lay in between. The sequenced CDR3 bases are TGTGCCAGCAGCTTAGGCGCAGGGAACACTGAA. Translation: CASSLGAGNTE. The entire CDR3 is CASSLGAGNTEAFF.

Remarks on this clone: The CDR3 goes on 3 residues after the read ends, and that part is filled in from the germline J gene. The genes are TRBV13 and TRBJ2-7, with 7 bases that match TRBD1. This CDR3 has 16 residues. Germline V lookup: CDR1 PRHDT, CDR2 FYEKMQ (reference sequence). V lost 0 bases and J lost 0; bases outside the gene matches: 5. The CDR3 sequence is CASSLGGRGSSYEQYF. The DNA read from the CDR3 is TGTGCCAGCAGCTTAGGGGGCAGGGGGAGCTCCTACGAG.

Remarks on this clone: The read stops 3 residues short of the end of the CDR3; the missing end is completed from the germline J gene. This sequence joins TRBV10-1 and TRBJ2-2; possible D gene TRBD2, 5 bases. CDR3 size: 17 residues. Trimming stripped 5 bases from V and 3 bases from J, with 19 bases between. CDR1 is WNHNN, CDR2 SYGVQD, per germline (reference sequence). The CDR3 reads CASSQPGVGLHTGELFF. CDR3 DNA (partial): TGCGCCAGCAGTCAGCCGGGTGTCGGACTCCACACCGGGGAG.

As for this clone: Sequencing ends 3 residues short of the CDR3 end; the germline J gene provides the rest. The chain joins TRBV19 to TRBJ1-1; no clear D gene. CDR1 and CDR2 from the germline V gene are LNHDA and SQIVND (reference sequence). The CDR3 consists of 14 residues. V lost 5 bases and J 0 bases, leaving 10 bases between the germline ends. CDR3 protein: CASSQAAMNTEAFF. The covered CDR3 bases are TGTGCCAGTAGTCAGGCAGCTATGAACACTGAA.

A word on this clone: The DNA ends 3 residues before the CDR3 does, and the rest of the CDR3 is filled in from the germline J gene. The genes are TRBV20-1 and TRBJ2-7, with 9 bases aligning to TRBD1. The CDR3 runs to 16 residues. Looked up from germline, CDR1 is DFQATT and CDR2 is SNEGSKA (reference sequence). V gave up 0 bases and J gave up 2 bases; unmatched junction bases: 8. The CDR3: CSARDSVRDRAYEQYF. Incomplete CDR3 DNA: TGCAGTGCTAGAGATTCCGTACGGGACAGGGCCTACGAG.

CDR3 protein: CAWSVPGNTEAFF. CDR3 DNA (partial): TGTGCCTGGAGTGTACCAGGGAACACTGAA. V gene TRBV30 combines with J gene TRBJ1-1; D call uncertain. With the read ending 3 residues before the CDR3 end, the germline J gene is used to fill in that end. Trimming shortened V by 0 bases and J by 1 base, and 6 bases separated the two germline ends. This CDR3 is 13 amino acids long. Germline V gives CDR1 GTSNPN, CDR2 SVGIG (reference sequence).

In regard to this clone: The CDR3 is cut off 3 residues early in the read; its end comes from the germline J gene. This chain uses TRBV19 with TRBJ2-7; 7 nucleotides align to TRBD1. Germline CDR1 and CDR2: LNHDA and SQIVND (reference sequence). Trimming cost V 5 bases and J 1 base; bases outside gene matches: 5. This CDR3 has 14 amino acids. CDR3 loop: CASSPGTVSYEQYF. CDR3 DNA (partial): TGTGCCAGTAGTCCTGGGACAGTGTCCTACGAG.

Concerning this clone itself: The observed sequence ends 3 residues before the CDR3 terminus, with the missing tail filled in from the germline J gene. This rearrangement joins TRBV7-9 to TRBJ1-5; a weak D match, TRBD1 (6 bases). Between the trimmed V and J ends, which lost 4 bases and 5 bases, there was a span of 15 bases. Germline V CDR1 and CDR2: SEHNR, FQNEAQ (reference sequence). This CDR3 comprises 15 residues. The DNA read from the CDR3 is TGTGCCAGCAGCTCCACAACAGGGAAGTATCAGCCC. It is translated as CASSSTTGKYQP. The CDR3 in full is CASSSTTGKYQPQHF.

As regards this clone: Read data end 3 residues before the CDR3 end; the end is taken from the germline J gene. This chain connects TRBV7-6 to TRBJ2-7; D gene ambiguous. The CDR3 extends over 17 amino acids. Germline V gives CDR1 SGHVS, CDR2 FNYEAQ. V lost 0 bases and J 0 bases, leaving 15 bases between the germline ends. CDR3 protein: CASSLATAVSGSYEQYF. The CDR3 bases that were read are TGTGCCAGCAGCTTAGCTACCGCCGTGTCGGGCTCCTACGAG.

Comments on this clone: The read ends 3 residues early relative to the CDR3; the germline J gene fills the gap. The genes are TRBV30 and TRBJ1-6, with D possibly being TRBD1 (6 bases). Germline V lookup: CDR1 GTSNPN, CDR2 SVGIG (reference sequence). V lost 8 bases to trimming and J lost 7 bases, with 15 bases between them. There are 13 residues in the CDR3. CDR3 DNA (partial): TGTGCCGCCGAACAGGGAATAAATTCACCC. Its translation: CAAEQGINSP. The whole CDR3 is CAAEQGINSPLHF.

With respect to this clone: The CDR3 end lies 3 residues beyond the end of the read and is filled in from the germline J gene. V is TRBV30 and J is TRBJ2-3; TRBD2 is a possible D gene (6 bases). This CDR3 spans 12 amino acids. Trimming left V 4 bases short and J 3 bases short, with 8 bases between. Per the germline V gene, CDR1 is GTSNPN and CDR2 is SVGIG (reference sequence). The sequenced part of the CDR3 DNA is TGTGCCTGGACGGGACTTACAGATACG. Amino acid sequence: CAWTGLTDT. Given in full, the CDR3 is CAWTGLTDTQYF.

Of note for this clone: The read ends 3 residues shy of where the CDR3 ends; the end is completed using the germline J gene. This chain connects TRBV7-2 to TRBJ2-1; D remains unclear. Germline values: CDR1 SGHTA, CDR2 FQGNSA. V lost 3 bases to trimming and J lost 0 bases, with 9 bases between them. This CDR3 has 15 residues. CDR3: CASSLVRFSYNEQFF. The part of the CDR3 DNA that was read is TGTGCCAGCAGCTTGGTGCGCTTCTCCTACAATGAG.

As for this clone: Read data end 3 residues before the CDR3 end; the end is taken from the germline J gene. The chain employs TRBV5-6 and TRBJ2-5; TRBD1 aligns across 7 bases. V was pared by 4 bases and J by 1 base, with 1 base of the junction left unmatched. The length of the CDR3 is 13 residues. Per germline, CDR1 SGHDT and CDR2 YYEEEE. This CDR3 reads CASSRDSQETQYF. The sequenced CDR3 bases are TGTGCCAGCAGCCGGGACAGCCAAGAGACC. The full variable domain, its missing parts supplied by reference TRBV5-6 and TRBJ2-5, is DAGVTQSPTHLIKTRGQQVTLRCSPKSGHDTVSWYQQALGQGPQFIFQYYEEEERQRGNFPDRFSGHQFPNYSSELNVNALLLGDSALYLCASSRDSQETQYFGPGTRLLVL.

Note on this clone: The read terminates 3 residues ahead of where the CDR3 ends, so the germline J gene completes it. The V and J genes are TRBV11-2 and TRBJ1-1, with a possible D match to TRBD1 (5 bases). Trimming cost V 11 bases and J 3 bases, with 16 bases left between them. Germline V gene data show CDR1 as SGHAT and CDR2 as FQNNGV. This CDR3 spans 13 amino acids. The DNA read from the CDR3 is TGTGCCGGTTTAGGGGCGGGGGACACTGAA. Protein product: CAGLGAGDTE. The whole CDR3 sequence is CAGLGAGDTEAFF.

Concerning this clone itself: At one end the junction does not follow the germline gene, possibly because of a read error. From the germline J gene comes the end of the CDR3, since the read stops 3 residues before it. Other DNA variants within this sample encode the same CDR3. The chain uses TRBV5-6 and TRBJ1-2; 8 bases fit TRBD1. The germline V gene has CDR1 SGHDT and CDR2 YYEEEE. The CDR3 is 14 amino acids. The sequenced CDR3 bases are TGCGCCAGCAGCCAGGGACAGGCGGTCTATGGC. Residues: CASSQGQAVYG. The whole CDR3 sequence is CASSQGQAVYGYTF.

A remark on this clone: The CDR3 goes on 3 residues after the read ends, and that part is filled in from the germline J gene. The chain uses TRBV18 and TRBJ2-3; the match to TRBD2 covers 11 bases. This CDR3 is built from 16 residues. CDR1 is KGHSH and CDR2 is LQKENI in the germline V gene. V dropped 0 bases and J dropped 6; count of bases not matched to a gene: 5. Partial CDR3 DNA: TGTGCCAGCTCACCACCTACTAGCGGGAGTACGGATACG. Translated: CASSPPTSGSTDT. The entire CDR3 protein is CASSPPTSGSTDTQYF.

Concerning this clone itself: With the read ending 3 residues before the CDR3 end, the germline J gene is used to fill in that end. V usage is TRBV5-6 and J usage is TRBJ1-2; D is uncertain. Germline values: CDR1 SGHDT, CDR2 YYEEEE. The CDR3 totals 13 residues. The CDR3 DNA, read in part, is TGTGCCAGCAGCTTGGGCGGGTCCGGGGGC. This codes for CASSLGGSGG. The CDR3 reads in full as CASSLGGSGGYTF.

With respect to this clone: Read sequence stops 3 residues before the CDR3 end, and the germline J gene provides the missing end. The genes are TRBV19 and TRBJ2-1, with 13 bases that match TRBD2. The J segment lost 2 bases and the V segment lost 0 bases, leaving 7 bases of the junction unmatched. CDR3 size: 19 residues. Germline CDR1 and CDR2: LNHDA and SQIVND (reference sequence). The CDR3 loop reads CASSIEGLAGIGPYNEQFF. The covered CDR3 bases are TGTGCCAGTAGTATAGAGGGACTAGCGGGAATAGGCCCCTACAATGAG.

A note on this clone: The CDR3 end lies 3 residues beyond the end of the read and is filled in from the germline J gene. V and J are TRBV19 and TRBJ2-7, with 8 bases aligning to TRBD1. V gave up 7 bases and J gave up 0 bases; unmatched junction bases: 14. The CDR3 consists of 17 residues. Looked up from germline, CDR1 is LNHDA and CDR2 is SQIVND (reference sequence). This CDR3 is CASTPIFRTGTSYEQYF. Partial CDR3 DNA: TGTGCCAGTACCCCAATCTTTAGGACAGGGACCTCCTACGAG.